This TCR beta chain stems from a study of early T cells in non-severe SARS-CoV-2 infection. About the study: The authors sequenced bulk RNA from unsorted whole blood, leaving chains unpaired. Study outcomes and limitations: Lookups in VDJdb leaned toward anti-spike CD8 responses and missed private and CD4 specificities.

V dropped 4 bases and J dropped 2 bases, with 17 bases sitting between them. CDR1 is MDHEN and CDR2 is SYDVKM in the germline V gene. The CDR3 sequence is 16 residues long. This clonotype has a count of ten or more. Its matching antigen is unknown. Researchers attached unique molecular identifiers to individual cDNA molecules. TCRdb ran MiXCR on the 5' RACE reads and lists one entry per CDR3 protein. The repertoire holds more than 40,000 distinct CDR3 sequences, 5.4% seen once, with roughly 5.2% in the top ten. V and J are TRBV28 and TRBJ2-5, with D possibly TRBD2 on 5 matching bases. This TCR was sampled from an adult who was a healthcare worker with PCR-confirmed SARS-CoV-2 infection or an uninfected control (not recorded which). Sequenced here: whole blood, sampled at baseline. The CDR3 loop is CASSSYHTSLQETQYF. Written as DNA, the CDR3 is TGTGCCAGCAGTTCCTACCACACTAGTCTACAAGAGACCCAGTACTTC.